One sample yielded the 29 T cell receptor beta chains listed below, sequenced in a study of a mutant IDH1 vaccine in newly diagnosed glioma. Time point of the sample: week 35, safety follow-up. Doses consisted of 300 ug of mutant IDH1 20-mer peptide each, paired with topical imiquimod. Antigens for these TCRs are unknown. This table comes from immunoSEQ multiplex PCR, and its TCRdb copy is limited to in-frame clones, with some not included. The table records more than 35,000 clones, approximately 81% of them present only once. This specimen consisted of PBMCs, obtained from a glioma patient whose treatment included an IDH1 peptide vaccine. The origin of the receptors is a woman aged 40 to 50 with glioma. Some clones in this sample may be carry-over from other donors' samples.

This clone was found a few times. The V and J genes are TRBV27 and TRBJ2-7; weak D call: TRBD1 (6 bases). Trimming shortened V by 5 bases and J by 1 base, and 12 bases separated the two germline ends. CDR3 length: 14 amino acids. Germline loops: CDR1 MNHEY, CDR2 SMNVEV (reference sequence). The chain's CDR3 is CASSPQGLSYEQYF. The DNA of the CDR3 is TGTGCCAGCAGTCCTCAGGGGTTGTCCTACGAGCAGTACTTC.

The chain is built from TRBV29-1 and TRBJ2-5; D remains ambiguous. V was shortened by 4 bases and J by 5 bases, with 14 bases between the two germline ends. CDR1 and CDR2 (germline): SQVTM, ANQGSEA. There are 13 residues in the CDR3. CDR3 sequence: CSVVPPLWETQYF. The CDR3 bases are TGCAGCGTTGTACCGCCCCTTTGGGAGACCCAGTACTTC.

In this sample, this clone turned up once. The chain has TRBV2 and TRBJ1-2, with D perhaps TRBD1 (5 bases). Germline V CDR1 and CDR2: SNHLY, FYNNEI. The CDR3 extends over 11 amino acids. Between the trimmed V and J ends, which lost 3 bases and 6 bases, there was a span of 5 bases. CDR3 residues: CASSDRDGYTF. CDR3 sequence (DNA): TGTGCCAGCAGTGACAGGGATGGCTACACCTTC. Drawing the rest from reference TRBV2 and TRBJ1-2, the complete variable domain is EPEVTQTPSHQVTQMGQEVILRCVPISNHLYFYWYRQILGQKVEFLVSFYNNEISEKSEIFDDQFSVERPDGSNFTLKIRSTKLEDSAMYFCASSDRDGYTFGSGTRLTVV.

This sequence joins TRBV4-2 and TRBJ1-3; no definite D call. The germline gives CDR1 LGHNA, CDR2 YNFKEQ. The CDR3 covers 15 residues. V shed 0 bases and J shed 3 bases, with 9 bases lying between them. This chain's CDR3 is CASSQDVLNGNTIYF. As DNA, the CDR3 is TGTGCCAGCAGCCAAGATGTCCTAAATGGAAACACCATATATTTT.

This clone was picked up one time. This chain joins TRBV5-1 and TRBJ1-3; perhaps TRBD1 as D (5 bases). Trimming removed 3 bases from V and 1 base from J, with 20 bases in between. This CDR3 has 18 amino acids. In germline, CDR1 is SGHRS, CDR2 YFSETQ. The CDR3 bases are TGCGCCAGCAGCTCTGGGGGGGAGGGTTTAACATCTGGAAACACCATATATTTT. Translated: CASSSGGEGLTSGNTIYF.

The V gene is TRBV11-3, the J gene TRBJ2-2; 8 bases match TRBD2. Germline V CDR1 and CDR2: SGHNT, YENEEA. Trimming cost V 8 bases and J 8 bases; bases outside gene matches: 16. The CDR3 contains 16 residues. CDR3 coding DNA: TGTGCCAGCTCACAGCGGGGGCTCACCTGGGGTGGGGAGCTGTTTTTT. Translated: CASSQRGLTWGGELFF.

The V call is TRBV9, the J call TRBJ2-7; maybe TRBD2 (6 bases). The V gene's germline CDR1 is SGDLS and CDR2 YYNGEE. The length of the CDR3 is 15 residues. V shed 2 bases and J shed 2 bases, with 14 bases lying between them. Here the CDR3 DNA reads TGTGCCAGCAGCGTGGGCGAGCGGGCAACCTACGAGCAGTACTTC. It specifies CASSVGERATYEQYF.

This chain connects TRBV5-1 to TRBJ1-1; TRBD1 might be the D (6 bases). The CDR3 extends over 13 amino acids. Germline V gives CDR1 SGHRS, CDR2 YFSETQ. The V end lost 4 bases, the J end lost 2 bases, and 9 bases lay between the germline ends. CDR3 protein: CASSEQGNTEAFF. The CDR3 coding sequence is TGCGCCAGCAGCGAACAGGGCAACACTGAAGCTTTCTTT. The complete variable domain, with remaining parts taken from reference TRBV5-1 and TRBJ1-1, reads KAGVTQTPRYLIKTRGQQVTLSCSPISGHRSVSWYQQTPGQGLQFLFEYFSETQRNKGNFPGRFSGRQFSNSRSEMNVSTLELGDSALYLCASSEQGNTEAFFGQGTRLTVV.

This chain connects TRBV19 to TRBJ2-1; no clear D gene. From germline, CDR1 is LNHDA and CDR2 SQIVND (reference sequence). The CDR3 runs to 12 residues. V lost 5 bases and J 0 bases, leaving 2 bases between the germline ends. The CDR3 spells CASSDSYNEQFF. CDR3 sequence (DNA): TGTGCCAGTAGTGACTCCTACAATGAGCAGTTCTTC.

This clone was counted between two and nine times. The DNA of the CDR3 is TGTGCCAGCAGCTCCCAGCGGGAGGGGCGGGGCGGGGAGCTGTTTTTT. It is translated as CASSSQREGRGGELFF. V usage is TRBV7-8 and J usage is TRBJ2-2; the match to TRBD2 covers 10 bases. The CDR3 extends over 16 amino acids. V gave up 4 bases and J gave up 7 bases; unmatched junction bases: 9. CDR1 is SGHVS, CDR2 FQNEAQ, per germline.

The rearrangement uses TRBV6-4 and TRBJ1-1; no reliable D call. V dropped 4 bases and J dropped 2 bases, with 8 bases sitting between them. CDR1 MRHNA and CDR2 SNTAGT come from the germline V gene. CDR3 size: 13 residues. The CDR3: CASSVEENTEAFF. CDR3 in DNA: TGTGCCAGCAGTGTAGAAGAAAACACTGAAGCTTTCTTT.

The chain joins TRBV29-1 to TRBJ1-1, with D hard to call. The CDR3 length is 11 residues. Trimming removed 4 bases at V and 3 bases at J, with 6 bases between. Germline V CDR1 and CDR2: SQVTM, ANQGSEA. In DNA form, the CDR3 reads TGCAGCGTTGTTGCGTACACTGAAGCTTTCTTT. It encodes CSVVAYTEAFF.

The chain joins TRBV6-5 to TRBJ1-2, with D possibly matching TRBD1 (6 bases). Trimming shortened V by 11 bases and J by 8 bases, and 15 bases separated the two germline ends. The CDR3 sequence is 11 residues long. CDR1 is MNHEY and CDR2 is SVGAGI in the germline V gene. CDR3 DNA: TGTGCCGCGAGCCGGGGGGGCGGCTACACCTTC. Translating gives CAASRGGGYTF.

The rearrangement uses TRBV6-1 and TRBJ2-7; the D gene is possibly TRBD2 (6 bases). V lost 8 bases and J 4 bases, leaving 18 bases between the germline ends. The CDR3 runs to 14 residues. Germline V CDR1 and CDR2: MNHNS, SASEGT. CDR3 DNA sequence: TGTGCCAGCCAGGCGGGGCTTCCTCCTTACGAGCAGTACTTC. Translation gives CASQAGLPPYEQYF.

The V call is TRBV7-8, the J call TRBJ1-5, with unresolved D. The CDR3 loop spans 15 amino acids. Trimming stripped 4 bases from V and 2 bases from J, with 12 bases between. The V gene's germline CDR1 is SGHVS and CDR2 FQNEAQ. The DNA of the CDR3 is TGTGCCAGCAGCTCCAGATGGGTCGGCAATCAGCCCCAGCATTTT. Encoded protein: CASSSRWVGNQPQHF.

The chain employs TRBV5-1 and TRBJ2-1; no firm D call. The germline gives CDR1 SGHRS, CDR2 YFSETQ. CDR3 length: 15 amino acids. Between the trimmed V and J ends, which lost 0 bases and 7 bases, there was a span of 14 bases. As DNA, the CDR3 is TGCGCCAGCAGCTTGGCCCCAAGGGCGATAAATGAGCAGTTCTTC. Its protein product is CASSLAPRAINEQFF.

The chain joins TRBV7-2 to TRBJ2-3, with D maybe TRBD1 (6 bases). V lost 5 bases, J lost 6 bases, and 12 bases lay in between. CDR3 length equals 13 residues. Germline loops: CDR1 SGHTA, CDR2 FQGNSA. The CDR3 reads CASSPSQGDTQYF. CDR3 nucleotide sequence: TGTGCCAGCAGCCCCTCTCAGGGGGATACGCAGTATTTT.

The chain joins TRBV4-1 to TRBJ2-5; D is uncertain. The germline V gene has CDR1 MGHRA and CDR2 YSYEKL. V was shortened by 4 bases and J by 4 bases, with 16 bases between the two germline ends. The CDR3 runs 15 residues. CDR3 protein: CASSPSGPDGETQYF. CDR3 nucleotide sequence: TGCGCCAGCAGCCCGTCCGGCCCAGACGGAGAGACCCAGTACTTC.

The CDR3: CASRPSPNRGVWNQPQHF. The CDR3 DNA sequence: TGTGCCAGTAGACCGAGTCCTAATAGGGGGGTTTGGAATCAGCCCCAGCATTTT. The V call is TRBV19, the J call TRBJ1-5; TRBD1 might be the D (6 bases). The CDR3 spans 18 residues. V was cut by 6 bases and J by 4 bases, with 25 bases left in between. From germline, CDR1 is LNHDA and CDR2 SQIVND (reference sequence).

The rearrangement uses TRBV5-6 and TRBJ1-2; D might be TRBD1 (5 bases). V lost 1 base and J lost 8, with 15 bases in between. Germline CDR1 is SGHDT and CDR2 is YYEEEE. The CDR3 covers 14 residues. Here the CDR3 reads CASSLPGPGGGYTF. In nucleotides, the CDR3 is TGTGCCAGCAGCTTGCCAGGGCCCGGCGGAGGCTACACCTTC.

This clone was picked up one time. The chain carries TRBV9 and TRBJ2-5, with 8 bases aligning to TRBD1. The CDR3 has 15 residues. Germline assignment: CDR1 SGDLS and CDR2 YYNGEE. V shed 3 bases and J 2 bases; nucleotides not matched to a gene: 6. CDR3 in DNA: TGTGCCAGCAGCGCTGCTGGGACAGGTCAAGAGACCCAGTACTTC. Translated: CASSAAGTGQETQYF.

The J gene is TRBJ2-5, the V gene TRBV19; D might be TRBD1 or TRBD2, each matching 6 bases. The germline V gene encodes CDR1 LNHDA and CDR2 SQIVND (reference sequence). V was trimmed by 4 bases and J by 3 bases, leaving 9 bases between them. The CDR3 totals 13 residues. CDR3 sequence (DNA): TGTGCCAGTAGTACGGGGGCTAAAGAGACCCAGTACTTC. Its translation: CASSTGAKETQYF.

The chain uses TRBV6-5 and TRBJ2-5, with TRBD1 matching 11 bases. This CDR3 has 14 amino acids. Germline V gene data show CDR1 as MNHEY and CDR2 as SVGAGI. V lost 4 bases, J lost 4 bases, and 2 bases stayed unmatched. CDR3: CASSWDRGSETQYF. In DNA form, the CDR3 reads TGTGCCAGCAGTTGGGACAGGGGGTCAGAGACCCAGTACTTC.

The chain employs TRBV27 and TRBJ2-1; 11 bases are a match to TRBD2. The CDR3 loop spans 19 amino acids. The V gene's germline CDR1 is MNHEY and CDR2 SMNVEV (reference sequence). V lost 0 bases and J lost 4; bases outside the gene matches: 11. CDR3 in amino acids: CASSLSDPVRLAGYNEQFF. The CDR3 DNA follows: TGTGCCAGCAGTTTATCCGATCCGGTCAGACTAGCGGGGTACAATGAGCAGTTCTTC.

This chain links TRBV6-5 with TRBJ2-1, with 9 bases matching TRBD2. The CDR3 is made up of 15 amino acids. Germline values: CDR1 MNHEY, CDR2 SVGAGI. V shed 5 bases and J 2 bases; nucleotides not matched to a gene: 4. The CDR3 DNA is TGTGCCAGCAGTCTTAGCGGGAGCCCCTACAATGAGCAGTTCTTC. Amino acid sequence: CASSLSGSPYNEQFF.

This clone was observed once. The chain links TRBV4-1 to TRBJ1-5; maybe TRBD1 (6 bases). The CDR3 consists of 17 residues. V lost 0 bases to trimming and J lost 9 bases, with 21 bases between them. Per germline, CDR1 MGHRA and CDR2 YSYEKL. The CDR3 bases are TGCGCCAGCAGCCAAGATGGAGTTGTTACAGTACAGGGGCCCCAGCATTTT. Amino acid sequence: CASSQDGVVTVQGPQHF.

The chain employs TRBV27 and TRBJ1-2; a weak D match, TRBD1 (5 bases). V lost 5 bases, J lost 6 bases, and 22 bases lay in between. Germline-derived CDR1 and CDR2 are MNHEY and SMNVEV (reference sequence). This CDR3 has 16 amino acids. The CDR3 DNA is TGTGCCAGCAGTGAGTTTGCCCCCTCAGGGAGAGATGGCTACACCTTC. It codes for CASSEFAPSGRDGYTF.

The chain combines TRBV18 with TRBJ1-1; no firm D call. The CDR3 contains 15 residues. Trimming left V 3 bases short and J 5 bases short, with 16 bases between. Germline CDR1 KGHSH, CDR2 LQKENI. The chain's CDR3 is CASSPSREILTEAFF. The DNA of the CDR3 is TGTGCCAGCTCACCGTCCCGGGAGATTCTGACTGAAGCTTTCTTT. The complete variable domain, with remaining parts taken from reference TRBV18 and TRBJ1-1, reads NAGVMQNPRHLVRRRGQEARLRCSPMKGHSHVYWYRQLPEEGLKFMVYLQKENIIDESGMPKERFSAEFPKEGPSILRIQQVVRGDSAAYFCASSPSREILTEAFFGQGTRLTVV.

The chain joins TRBV4-3 to TRBJ1-1; D is undetermined. Germline V gene lookup returns CDR1 LGHNA and CDR2 YSLEER. CDR3 size: 15 residues. V dropped 0 bases and J dropped 4 bases, with 12 bases sitting between them. CDR3 in amino acids: CASSQEAEFFTEAFF. In DNA form, the CDR3 reads TGCGCCAGCAGCCAAGAAGCCGAGTTTTTCACTGAAGCTTTCTTT.